This TCR beta chain was sequenced during a study of cytomegalovirus exposure and HLA in healthy donors. For the study at large: An earlier analysis found 95 million to 140 million unique TCR beta sequences from about 190 million T cells.

PCR was performed using 60 Vbeta and 13 Jbeta primers. This table comes from immunoSEQ multiplex PCR, and its TCRdb copy is limited to in-frame clones, with some not included. The sample yields under 100,000 clones, 10% seen once. On this clone itself: Its antigen is unidentified.

The study's findings and limits: Exclusion as indistinguishable affected some V segments, including TRBV6-2 and TRBV6-3.

The V and J ends lost 5 bases and 0 bases respectively, with 8 bases between them. The CDR3 sequence is 15 residues long. Germline V gene sequence: CDR1 LNHNV, CDR2 YYDKDF (reference sequence). V usage is TRBV15 and J usage is TRBJ1-6; D ambiguous. Sequenced sample: PBMCs. The clonotype was recovered from a man between 60 and 70 years old in good health and CMV-seropositive. This chain's CDR3 is CATSVEDSYNSPLHF. In DNA, the CDR3 is TGTGCCACCAGCGTCGAGGACTCCTATAATTCACCCCTCCACTTT.